The text below deals with one T cell receptor (beta chain). Its antigen is still unknown. They got blood RNA out of unsorted whole blood and also pulled out germline DNA. Before any surgery took place, about 3.8 milliliters of peripheral blood were collected. The record originates from a study of tumor-infiltrating lymphocytes in primary liver carcinoma. About the research overall: The patients comprised men and women between the ages of 30 and 69 years. There were roughly 3.5 to 8 million productive TCRbeta reads per sample, a yield similar across tissue types. General observations from the study: Tumor specimens were characterized by a significantly higher top-250-clone fraction than blood (p = 0.039).

The template, approximately 500 ng total RNA, yielded TCR beta cDNA made with a constant-region primer. Investigators got TCR beta libraries out of three nested multiplex PCR rounds, done with slightly modified ARM-PCR. With TRBV1-TRBV30 forward primers and a C-beta reverse primer, the first two PCR rounds were run for approximately 9 cycles each. Each CDR3 protein gets one entry after TCRdb re-called the multiplex PCR reads with MiXCR. The sample consists of fewer than 400,000 distinct CDR3 sequences, nearly 60% of them appearing once. This CDR3 has 16 residues. V lost 2 bases to trimming and J lost 2 bases, with 16 bases between them. Looked up from germline, CDR1 is PRHDT and CDR2 is FYEKMQ (reference sequence).

The source material was peripheral blood. The sequence was obtained from a woman younger than 45 with primary liver carcinoma and hepatitis B virus infection. The chain uses TRBV13 and TRBJ2-7; no clear D gene. CDR3 DNA sequence: TGTGCCAGCAGCTTACGAACAACCCTGGGGACCTACGAGCAGTACTTC. Amino acids: CASSLRTTLGTYEQYF.